The 16 T cell receptor delta chains reported below all come from one sample, sequenced in a study of γδ T cells in repeated Plasmodium falciparum infection. TCRdb re-identified clones in the multiplex PCR reads via CATT. Among 45,000 to 50,000 delta-chain clones listed, about 1.5% were seen once. Bulk repertoires came from Vgamma9/Vdelta2+ or Vdelta2-negative gammadelta T cells flow-sorted from PBMC. The sample taken for sequencing was gamma-delta T cells from blood. Receptor source: a pool of human donors (malaria-infected and uninfected, not separated).

This clone was seen only a few times. The mismatch at residue 16 between this DNA's translation and the TCRdb protein of a much larger clone likely reflects a read error; the protein shown is translated from the DNA. This rearrangement joins TRDV2 to TRDJ1; 11 bases fit TRDD3. The J gene was not available in TCRdb and was assigned here by matching the DNA to germline segments. The CDR3 totals 19 residues. CDR1 and CDR2 from the germline V gene are GEAIGNYY and EKD. CDR3: CACDTVNGGYATYTDRLIF. The CDR3, as DNA: TGTGCCTGTGACACCGTGAATGGGGGATACGCGACGTACACCGATAGACTCATCTTT.

The chain combines TRDV1 with TRDJ1, with 12 positions matching TRDD3. Because TCRdb records no J gene, it was assigned here through a match of the DNA to germline. Germline CDR1 reads TSWWSYY; CDR2 reads QGS. The V gene end was trimmed by 5 bases and the J gene end by 0 bases; junction bases not matched to a gene: 19. CDR3 length equals 21 residues. CDR3 residues: CALGPCFLDWGIPEYTDKLIF. The CDR3, as DNA: TGTGCTCTTGGGCCCTGCTTCCTGGACTGGGGGATACCAGAGTACACCGATAAACTCATCTTT.

This clone was counted only a few times. Only one base separates this from a far larger clonotype, so it likely reflects a read error. In the same sample, other DNA sequences code for this CDR3. This chain uses TRDV1 with TRDJ1; 7 bases agree with TRDD2. Here the J gene was assigned by germline matching of the DNA, as TCRdb has none. The CDR3 is made up of 19 amino acids. Germline loops: CDR1 TSWWSYY, CDR2 QGS. The CDR3 coding sequence is TGTGCTCTTGGGACCTCTATTCCTACAGTGTGGGAGTACACCGACAAACTCATCTTT. Amino acid sequence: CALGTSIPTVWEYTDKLIF.

At least ten counts were recorded for this clone. The chain employs TRDV1 and TRDJ1, with 12 nucleotides matching TRDD3. Matching the DNA to germline supplied the J gene, which TCRdb does not give. CDR3 size: 21 residues. The J segment lost 3 bases and the V segment lost 5 bases, leaving 22 bases of the junction unmatched. Germline V CDR1 and CDR2: TSWWSYY, QGS. CDR3 nucleotide sequence: TGTGCTCTTGGGCTTTTCCCAGCCTACTTCTGGGGGATACGCTCCCCCGATAAACTCATCTTT. The encoded protein is CALGLFPAYFWGIRSPDKLIF.

This clone was seen repeatedly, ten times or more. This may be a read error: a much more frequent sequence differs by one nucleotide. The same CDR3 is also encoded by other DNA sequences in this sample. The J segment was not called; the V segment is TRDV1. Germline CDR1 is TSWWSYY and CDR2 is QGS. The CDR3 runs to 21 residues. CDR3 region: CALGPPLLRLSPVAHTDKLIF. For the CDR3, the DNA is TGTGCTCTTGGGCCCCCGCTCCTTCGTCTATCCCCGGTGGCCCACACCGATAAACTCATATTT.

A note on this clone: Translating this DNA gives a protein that differs at residue 12 from the TCRdb one, which belongs to a much larger clone; a read error is likely, and the protein shown is this translation. This chain links TRDV1 with TRDJ2; the match to TRDD3 covers 12 bases. Since TCRdb gives no J gene, matching the DNA to germline was used here to assign it. The CDR3 covers 17 residues. V lost 6 bases and J lost 6; bases outside the gene matches: 11. Germline V gene sequence: CDR1 TSWWSYY, CDR2 QGS. The CDR3 here is CALGFTGGYPPAAQLFF. The DNA of the CDR3 is TGTGCTCTTGGATTTACTGGGGGATACCCCCCGGCAGCACAACTCTTCTTT.

Only a few counts were recorded for this clone. The protein TCRdb gives is from a much larger clone and does not agree with this DNA's translation at residue 11, likely a read error; the protein shown here comes from the DNA. The chain combines TRDV1 with TRDJ1; D might be TRDD3 (5 bases). Trimming stripped 0 bases from V and 3 bases from J, with 14 bases between. CDR3 length: 16 amino acids. Germline CDR1 TSWWSYY, CDR2 QGS. For the CDR3, the DNA is TGTGCTCTTGGGGAACTCCCCGGGGGTTACGCCGATAAACTCATCTTT. Translation: CALGELPGGYADKLIF.

This clone appeared a few times. TCRdb has a much larger clone's protein, which differs at residue 10 from the translation of this DNA, likely because of a read error; what is shown is the protein translated from the DNA. The V gene is TRDV1, the J gene TRDJ1; 9 bases fit TRDD3. Here the J gene was assigned by germline matching of the DNA, as TCRdb has none. V shed 7 bases and J 3 bases; nucleotides not matched to a gene: 9. The germline V gene has CDR1 TSWWSYY and CDR2 QGS. The CDR3 contains 15 residues. The CDR3 DNA is TGTGCTCTTGTCGGTACTGGGGGACGCGCCGATAAACTCATCTTT. Amino acids: CALVGTGGRADKLIF.

Concerning this clone itself: The protein held in TCRdb is that of a much larger clone and does not match this DNA's translation at residue 6, likely because of a read error; the protein shown is translated from the DNA. The rearrangement joins TRDV1 to TRDJ1; D unclear. Germline matching of the DNA provided the J gene here, since TCRdb leaves it blank. V shed 2 bases and J shed 0 bases, with 13 bases lying between them. The CDR3 runs 16 residues. Germline CDR1 is TSWWSYY and CDR2 is QGS. Here the CDR3 DNA reads TGTGCTCTTGGGGAATGGGAGGTTTGGGACACCGATAAACTCATCTTT. It specifies CALGEWEVWDTDKLIF.

This clone came up a few times. This sequence is one base from a far larger clone and is likely a read error. This sample includes further DNA sequences coding for the same CDR3. This rearrangement joins TRDV1 to TRDJ1; D may be TRDD3 (6 bases). Matching the DNA to germline supplied the J gene, which TCRdb does not give. There are 21 residues in the CDR3. The germline CDR1 and CDR2 sequences are TSWWSYY and QGS. The V end lost 5 bases, the J end lost 3 bases, and 34 bases lay between the germline ends. The CDR3 DNA sequence: TGTGCTCTTGGGAAGCTTGGATATTTAGAGAGGGGGGACATTGTGCCCGATAAACTCATCTTT. Protein product: CALGKLGYLERGDIVPDKLIF.

This clone was seen many times. A much larger clonotype is one base distant, so this may be a read error. This rearrangement joins TRDV1 to TRDJ1; the D gene is possibly TRDD3 (5 bases). This CDR3 spans 19 amino acids. CDR1 is TSWWSYY, CDR2 QGS, per germline. The DNA of the CDR3 is TGTGCTATTGGGGAACTGCCGGTCTACGGTTTCCGGAACACCGATAAACTCATCTTT. Protein: CAIGELPVYGFRNTDKLIF.

The V call is TRDV1, the J call TRDJ1; TRDD3 agrees at 13 bases. TCRdb supplies no J gene; here it was assigned by aligning the nucleotide sequence to germline. V was pared by 4 bases and J by 1 base, with 36 bases of the junction left unmatched. Germline V gene data show CDR1 as TSWWSYY and CDR2 as QGS. The CDR3 contains 27 residues. This CDR3 reads CALGAQLAPFLRPLTGGYVGTTDKLIF. CDR3 bases: TGTGCTCTTGGGGCCCAGCTGGCCCCCTTCCTACGACCCCTTACTGGGGGATACGTCGGGACCACCGATAAACTCATCTTT.

A remark on this clone: This likely traces to a read error, being one base from a far larger clone. At the DNA level, this CDR3 is encoded by other sequences in the same sample as well. This chain joins TRDV1 and TRDJ1, with 12 nucleotides matching TRDD3. CDR1 TSWWSYY and CDR2 QGS come from the germline V gene. The CDR3 covers 25 residues. After removal of 2 bases from V and 1 base from J, the junction contained 29 bases not matched to a gene. The CDR3 nucleotides read TGTGCTCTTGGGGAAAAGGCCTTCCTACACCTTCCATACTGGGGGATACTCGCACGCACCGATAAACTCATCTTT. It yields the protein CALGEKAFLHLPYWGILARTDKLIF.

This clone was seen a few times. TCRdb shows a much larger clone's protein in place of this DNA's translation, and the two differ at residue 8, likely through a read error; the protein shown is translated from the DNA. The chain recombines TRDV1 with TRDJ1; D assignment may be TRDD2 or TRDD3 (5 bases each). The J gene is not listed in TCRdb, so it was assigned here from a DNA match to germline. The germline V gene has CDR1 TSWWSYY and CDR2 QGS. V dropped 2 bases and J dropped 7 bases, with 26 bases sitting between them. This CDR3 has 18 residues. As DNA, the CDR3 is TGTGCTCTTGGGGAAGCCTTCTCCCTCGACGGGAGAGGGGGTAAACTCATCTTT. This codes for CALGEAFSLDGRGGKLIF.

A few counts support this clone. The TCRdb record carries a much larger clone's protein, which differs from this DNA's translation at residue 19; a read error is the likely cause, and the protein listed here is the DNA translation. The chain has TRDV1 and TRDJ1, with 11 nucleotides matching TRDD3. The CDR3 has 21 amino acids. Germline CDR1 and CDR2: TSWWSYY and QGS. CDR3 nucleotide sequence: TGTGCTCTTGGGGAACTTCACCCTACCCCAGATGGGGGATACGACCCCGATAAACCCATCTTT. Amino acid sequence: CALGELHPTPDGGYDPDKPIF.

For this clone: The protein given by TCRdb reflects a much larger clone and differs at residue 5 from this DNA's translation, likely from a read error; the protein shown is the DNA's translation. The chain uses TRDV1 and TRDJ1; D perhaps matches TRDD2 (5 bases). The J gene was not available in TCRdb and was assigned here by matching the DNA to germline segments. Between the trimmed V and J ends, which lost 4 bases and 4 bases, there was a span of 10 bases. The germline gives CDR1 TSWWSYY, CDR2 QGS. CDR3 length: 13 amino acids. The CDR3 protein is CALGVSYLDKLIF. Written as DNA, the CDR3 is TGTGCTCTTGGGGTCTCCTATCTCGATAAACTCATCTTT.